This is a list of T cell receptor beta chains from one sample in a study of blood T cell repertoires in COVID-19. Produced via immunoSEQ multiplex PCR; TCRdb's table is partial and in-frame only. The sample holds 380,000 or so clones, about 80% seen once. The sequencing input was peripheral blood. The source of these receptors is a human donor with acute or convalescent COVID-19. The donor label of this sample is uncertain. CDR3s include the opening cysteine and the closing phenylalanine or tryptophan. The D gene is left open where the match is weak. Clone size is stated in some rows and not others, as once, few, many or a class when expanded.

v_call	j_call	clone_size	d_call	cdr3_aa	cdr3_nt
TRBV14	TRBJ1-1	.	.	CASSQGRRLVNTEAFF	TGTGCCAGCAGCCAAGGGAGGAGACTGGTGAACACTGAAGCTTTCTTT
TRBV5-1	TRBJ1-1	.	.	CASSFRDTSGDTEAFF	TGCGCCAGCAGCTTCAGAGACACAAGCGGAGATACTGAAGCTTTCTTT
TRBV29-1	TRBJ2-1	.	TRBD1	CSVTGTGPYNEQFF	TGCAGCGTAACCGGGACAGGGCCATACAATGAGCAGTTCTTC
TRBV7-9	TRBJ1-5	.	.	CASSLYENQPQHF	TGTGCCAGCAGCCTATACGAGAATCAGCCCCAGCATTTT
TRBV6-5	TRBJ2-5	.	TRBD1	CASSRDRVQETQYF	TGTGCCAGCAGTCGGGACAGAGTCCAAGAGACCCAGTACTTC
TRBV3-1/TRBV3-2	TRBJ2-2	.	TRBD2	CASSPGLAETGELFF	TGTGCCAGCAGCCCGGGACTAGCGGAGACCGGGGAGCTGTTTTTT
TRBV19	TRBJ2-3	.	.	CASSMGAGTDTQYF	TGTGCCAGTAGTATGGGAGCCGGCACAGATACGCAGTATTTT
TRBV11-2	TRBJ2-7	.	TRBD1	CASSRGQRQGVSEQYF	TGTGCCAGCAGCCGTGGCCAGCGACAGGGGGTCTCCGAGCAGTACTTC
TRBV5-6	TRBJ2-1	.	TRBD2	CASSLLSSGGASYNEQFF	TGTGCCAGCAGCTTGTTATCTAGCGGGGGGGCTTCCTACAATGAGCAGTTCTTC
TRBV5-4	TRBJ2-1	.	TRBD2	CASRVRPSGGYEQFF	TGTGCCAGCAGGGTGAGACCTAGCGGGGGCTATGAGCAGTTCTTC
TRBV5-5	TRBJ1-2	.	TRBD1	CASSLTGGDGYTF	TGTGCCAGCAGCTTGACAGGGGGCGACGGCTACACCTTC
TRBV2	TRBJ1-2	.	.	CAGGPLRGYTF	TGTGCCGGGGGCCCCTTACGCGGCTACACCTTC
TRBV7-9	TRBJ2-3	few	.	CASSLAGAPTDTQYF	TGTGCCAGCAGCTTAGCAGGGGCTCCGACAGATACGCAGTATTTT
TRBV6-5	TRBJ1-1	few	.	CASSYLRTGLNTEAFF	TGTGCCAGCAGTTACCTTAGAACAGGGTTGAACACTGAAGCTTTCTTT
TRBV10-2	TRBJ2-7	few	TRBD2	CASLAGGSYEQYF	TGCGCCAGCCTAGCGGGGGGGTCCTACGAGCAGTACTTC
TRBV10-3	TRBJ2-3	.	TRBD2	CAISALPLAGDTDTQYF	TGTGCCATCAGTGCCTTACCATTAGCGGGAGACACAGATACGCAGTATTTT
TRBV30	TRBJ1-2	.	.	CAWSVRQVNYGYTF	TGTGCCTGGAGTGTAAGGCAGGTGAACTATGGCTACACCTTC
TRBV7-2	TRBJ2-1	few	.	CASSGRQSSYNEQFF	TGTGCCAGCAGCGGCCGACAGAGCTCCTACAATGAGCAGTTCTTC
TRBV9	TRBJ1-3	.	.	CASSVVAGPAGNTIYF	TGTGCCAGCAGCGTGGTTGCTGGGCCGGCTGGAAACACCATATATTTT
TRBV30	TRBJ2-1	.	TRBD2	CAWSPLGGGSYNEQFF	TGTGCCTGGAGTCCCCTTGGCGGGGGGTCCTACAATGAGCAGTTCTTC
TRBV7-9	TRBJ1-4	.	TRBD1	CASSWDSKTNEKLFF	TGTGCCAGCAGCTGGGACAGTAAGACTAATGAAAAACTGTTTTTT
TRBV6-5	TRBJ1-3	once	.	CAIGRHSSGNTIYF	TGTGCCATCGGTCGACACAGCTCTGGAAACACCATATATTTT
TRBV28	TRBJ1-5	.	.	CASSLGRGQHF	TGTGCCAGCAGTTTGGGCAGGGGCCAGCATTTT
TRBV6-1	TRBJ2-1	.	TRBD2	CASSEGTSGRDEQFF	TGTGCCAGCAGTGAAGGGACTAGCGGGAGAGATGAGCAGTTCTTC
TRBV5-8	TRBJ1-2	.	.	CASSRYGYTF	TGTGCCAGCAGCCGTTATGGCTACACCTTC
TRBV2	TRBJ2-3	few	.	CASSKTGDTQYF	TGTGCCAGCAGTAAGACCGGGGATACGCAGTATTTT
TRBV2	TRBJ1-2	once	.	CASRLTGSGYTF	TGTGCCAGCAGACTCACAGGGAGCGGCTACACCTTC
TRBV5-5	TRBJ2-5	.	.	CASSLDPGISGETQYF	TGTGCCAGCAGCTTGGACCCCGGGATTTCAGGAGAGACCCAGTACTTC
TRBV12-5	TRBJ1-5	.	.	CASGLGGGGNQPQHF	TGTGCTAGTGGTTTGGGAGGGGGAGGCAATCAGCCCCAGCATTTT
TRBV5-1	TRBJ2-1	.	.	CASSLVYGSSYNEQFF	TGCGCCAGCAGCTTGGTGTATGGGAGCTCCTACAATGAGCAGTTCTTC
TRBV29-1	TRBJ1-2	.	.	CSVLTGGGYTF	TGCAGCGTTTTGACAGGTGGTGGCTACACCTTC
TRBV10-1	TRBJ1-6	.	TRBD1	CASRGTGDNSPLHF	TGCGCCAGCAGGGGGACAGGGGACAATTCACCCCTCCACTTT
TRBV2	TRBJ2-7	.	TRBD2	CASMGALAGGPYEQYF	TGTGCCAGCATGGGAGCCCTAGCGGGGGGACCCTACGAGCAGTACTTC
TRBV15	TRBJ1-6	.	TRBD1	CATSKDRGLGNSPLHF	TGTGCCACCAGCAAAGACAGGGGGCTCGGCAATTCACCCCTCCACTTT
TRBV7-9	TRBJ1-4	many	.	CASSLRVNEKLFF	TGTGCCAGCAGCTTACGGGTTAATGAAAAACTGTTTTTT
TRBV9	TRBJ2-7	.	.	CASSVGELNPSYEQYF	TGTGCCAGCAGCGTAGGGGAGCTAAACCCCTCCTACGAGCAGTACTTC
TRBV27	TRBJ1-1	few	.	CASSRRGSGTEAFF	TGTGCCAGCAGTAGAAGGGGGTCGGGTACTGAAGCTTTCTTT
TRBV28	TRBJ2-7	.	.	CASSLPDRNSYEQYF	TGTGCCAGCAGTTTACCTGACAGAAACTCCTACGAGCAGTACTTC
TRBV3-1/TRBV3-2	TRBJ2-3	.	.	CASSQLGGGDTQYF	TGTGCCAGCAGCCAACTAGGTGGAGGAGATACGCAGTATTTT
TRBV15	TRBJ2-2	.	TRBD2	CATSRGGLAGLTGELFF	TGTGCCACCAGCAGAGGGGGACTAGCGGGTCTCACCGGGGAGCTGTTTTTT
TRBV19	TRBJ2-3	.	TRBD1	CASSKYGTGTDTQYF	TGTGCCAGTAGTAAATATGGGACAGGCACAGATACGCAGTATTTT
TRBV20-1	TRBJ1-2	.	.	CRPRERGGYTF	TGCAGGCCGAGGGAGAGGGGGGGCTACACCTTC
TRBV6-5	TRBJ1-1	.	TRBD1	CASKRQGATEAFF	TGTGCCAGCAAGCGGCAGGGGGCCACTGAAGCTTTCTTT
TRBV6-5	TRBJ1-5	.	TRBD1	CASSPRDRGLQPQHF	TGTGCCAGCAGTCCCAGGGACAGGGGGCTTCAGCCCCAGCATTTT
TRBV6-5	TRBJ1-5	many	.	CASSPQDNQPQHF	TGTGCCAGCAGCCCACAGGACAATCAGCCCCAGCATTTT
TRBV2	TRBJ2-3	.	TRBD2	CASSLTSGGADTQYF	TGTGCCAGCAGTTTGACTAGCGGGGGGGCAGATACGCAGTATTTT
TRBV30	TRBJ1-2	.	.	CASYRGSYGYTF	TGTGCCTCCTATAGGGGAAGTTATGGCTACACCTTC
TRBV19	TRBJ2-7	.	TRBD1	CASSFNRGPYEQYF	TGTGCCAGTAGTTTCAACAGGGGGCCCTACGAGCAGTACTTC
TRBV5-1	TRBJ1-4	.	.	CASSLAAGRDEKLFF	TGCGCCAGCAGCTTGGCCGCAGGGAGGGATGAAAAACTGTTTTTT
TRBV5-4	TRBJ2-7	.	TRBD1	CASSRSGTAYEQYF	TGTGCCAGCAGCCGATCCGGGACAGCCTACGAGCAGTACTTC
TRBV6-5	TRBJ2-1	.	.	CASRGEQSSYNEQFF	TGTGCCAGCAGGGGCGAACAGAGCTCCTACAATGAGCAGTTCTTC